The 2 T cell receptor beta chains reported below all come from one sample, sequenced in a study of human T cells and chemical hapten exposure (dated by TCRdb to the early 2020s). Receptor amplification or capture employed RACE. The run used a NextSeq 500. TCRdb's own reprocessing of the public reads used fastp at Q25 and MiXCR and kept productive beta chains. Each entry merges the rows of one CDR3 protein and shows their most common DNA and genes. The sample profile shows fewer than 150,000 distinct CDR3 sequences; approximately 12% of them were found once. The ten largest make up approximately 2.6% of the sample. Taken with the paper, the label for time point translates to: pre-sensitization, week 0. The treatment or condition label, as the study defines it: therapeutic diphenylcyclopropenone sensitization with weekly scalp DPC. The material was whole blood, obtained in connection with sensitization to the hapten diphenylcyclopropenone (DPC). The receptors shown here come from a young woman with alopecia areata. Some clones in this sample may be carry-over from other donors' samples.

This clonotype was observed a handful of times. An end of the junction differs from the germline gene, which may be a read error. V and J are TRBV20-1 and TRBJ2-7; D is unclear. Germline V gene sequence: CDR1 DFQATT, CDR2 SNEGSKA (reference sequence). The CDR3 consists of 11 residues. The CDR3 reads CSAGELYEQYF. CDR3 in DNA: TGCAGTGCTGGAGAGCTCTACGAGCAGTACTTC.

The chain combines TRBV28 with TRBJ2-7, with 10 bases identical to TRBD1. CDR3 length equals 14 residues. CDR1 and CDR2 (germline): MDHEN, SYDVKM. The ends lost 5 bases at V and 6 bases at J; junction bases unmatched: 7. CDR3 sequence reads: CASSLTGTGAEQYF. The CDR3 DNA reads as TGTGCCAGCAGTCTCACCGGGACAGGGGCCGAGCAGTACTTC.